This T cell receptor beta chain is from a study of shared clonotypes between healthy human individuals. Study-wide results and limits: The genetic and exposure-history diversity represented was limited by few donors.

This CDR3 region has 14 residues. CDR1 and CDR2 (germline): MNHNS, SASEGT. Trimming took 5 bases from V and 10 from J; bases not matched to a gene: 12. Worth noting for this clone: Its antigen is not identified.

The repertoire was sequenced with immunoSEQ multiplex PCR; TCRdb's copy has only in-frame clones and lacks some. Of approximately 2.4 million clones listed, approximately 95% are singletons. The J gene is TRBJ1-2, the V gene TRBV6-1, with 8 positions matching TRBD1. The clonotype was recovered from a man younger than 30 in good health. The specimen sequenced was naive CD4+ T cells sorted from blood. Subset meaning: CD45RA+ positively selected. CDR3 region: CASSLRTGLPYYTF. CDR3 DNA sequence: TGTGCCAGCAGTCTACGGACAGGGCTCCCTTACTACACCTTC.